This T cell receptor (beta chain) was identified during a study of blood T cells in healthy people across ages. Study outcomes and limitations: In older individuals, TCR beta diversity per million T cells was lower, falling roughly linearly with age.

Together with a sample-barcoded 5' primer, a J-beta primer mix was included in a second PCR lasting roughly 6 to 12 cycles. A 12-random-nucleotide template-switch adaptor tagged each cDNA molecule. TCRdb used MiXCR to reprocess the 5' RACE reads, holding one entry per CDR3 protein. The sample contains 700,000 to 1,000,000 distinct CDR3 sequences, around 45% of which appear only once. This clonotype was found a few times. Its antigen remains unidentified. Trimming pared 3 bases from V and 5 bases from J, leaving 12 bases between. Germline CDR1 reads DFQATT; CDR2 reads SNEGSKA (reference sequence). This CDR3 contains 13 residues.

The sequence was obtained from a man between 60 and 75 years old in good health. The sequenced sample was blood. The gene calls are TRBV20-1 and TRBJ2-3, with a possible D match to TRBD2 (7 bases). In DNA, the CDR3 is TGCAGTGCTAGCGGGGGGCAATTAGATACGCAGTATTTT. Its protein product is CSASGGQLDTQYF.